What follows is one TCR beta chain and its context. Researchers made TCR beta libraries by using iRepertoire HTBI primers and running Arm-PCR on CDR3 regions. MiXCR, run by TCRdb on the multiplex PCR reads, gives a single entry per CDR3 protein. The sample lists 500,000 to 700,000 distinct CDR3 sequences, around 30% seen once, with around 42% in the top ten. The data were obtained in a study of regulatory T cells in long-lasting Graves disease. Study summary: Persistence in Graves' disease denoted antithyroid drug use beyond 5 years alongside positive TSH receptor antibodies.

Time point indicated: persistent/refractory GD, antithyroid drugs over 5 years with positive TRAb. Preparation of the TCR library used RNA extracted from PBMCs. From germline, CDR1 is SGHNT and CDR2 YYREEE (reference sequence). This CDR3 spans 16 amino acids. After removal of 4 bases from V and 4 bases from J, the junction contained 14 bases not matched to a gene. The sequence was obtained from a female donor with Graves disease. V gene TRBV5-4 combines with J gene TRBJ2-7; 7 bases fit TRBD1. The input for sequencing was peripheral blood mononuclear cells (PBMCs), taken when the disease was refractory, from a patient treated with antithyroid drugs. Here the CDR3 DNA reads TGTGCCAGCAGCGCCGCCCCGGGACAGAGCAAATACGAGCAGTACTTC. It specifies CASSAAPGQSKYEQYF.